Following are 16 T cell receptor beta chains from one sample sequenced in a study of blood T cell repertoires in COVID-19. The table came from immunoSEQ multiplex PCR; TCRdb's copy has only in-frame clones and leaves some out. The sample has approximately 340,000 clones; around four fifths are singletons. The sequenced sample was peripheral blood. The source of these receptors is a man aged 30 to 45 with active or convalescent COVID-19.

This clone has just one count. This chain links TRBV19 with TRBJ2-5; the D gene is possibly TRBD1 (6 bases). Germline V gene sequence: CDR1 LNHDA, CDR2 SQIVND (reference sequence). CDR3 length: 13 residues. The ends were cut back, 6 bases at V and 9 bases at J, with 17 bases in the middle. Written as DNA, the CDR3 is TGTGCCAGTAGCTCCGACAGGCAAGGGGCCCAGTACTTC. Amino acid sequence: CASSSDRQGAQYF. The variable domain in full, completed from reference TRBV19 and TRBJ2-5, reads DGGITQSPKYLFRKEGQNVTLSCEQNLNHDAMYWYRQDPGQGLRLIYYSQIVNDFQKGDIAEGYSVSREKKESFPLTVTSAQKNPTAFYLCASSSDRQGAQYFGPGTRLLVL.

V usage is TRBV19 and J usage is TRBJ2-5; 8 bases are a match to TRBD1. Per germline, CDR1 LNHDA and CDR2 SQIVND (reference sequence). With V trimmed by 3 bases and J by 5 bases, 14 bases remained unmatched. CDR3 size: 17 residues. The CDR3 sequence: CASSISGGSGGVETQYF. In nucleotides, the CDR3 is TGTGCCAGTAGTATCTCAGGGGGCAGCGGAGGGGTGGAGACCCAGTACTTC.

This clone has just a few counts. The V call is TRBV19, the J call TRBJ1-5; the match to TRBD1 covers 7 bases. V shed 11 bases and J 2 bases; nucleotides not matched to a gene: 6. The CDR3 totals 13 residues. Germline V gives CDR1 LNHDA, CDR2 SQIVND (reference sequence). The DNA of the CDR3 is TGTGCCGCGGCAGGGACAGGCAATCAGCCCCAGCATTTT. Translated: CAAAGTGNQPQHF.

DNA for the CDR3: TGCAGTGCTAGTGCAGGGGGCTCCTACGAGCAGTACTTC. Its translation is CSASAGGSYEQYF. The V call is TRBV20-1, the J call TRBJ2-7; 7 nucleotides agree with TRBD1. V shed 3 bases, J shed 0 bases, and the junction held 2 bases outside the gene matches. CDR3 length: 13 amino acids. Per germline, CDR1 DFQATT and CDR2 SNEGSKA (reference sequence).

The chain links TRBV9 to TRBJ1-1; no reliable D call. CDR1 and CDR2 from the germline V gene are SGDLS and YYNGEE. V lost 0 bases and J 10 bases, leaving 16 bases between the germline ends. CDR3 length: 14 residues. The CDR3 reads CASSVVTTSDRAFF. Written as DNA, the CDR3 is TGTGCCAGCAGCGTAGTAACAACCTCCGATCGAGCTTTCTTT.

This clone is a singleton in its sample. The rearrangement links TRBV7-5 to TRBJ1-5; no DNA check was done on the table's D call, TRBD1. TRBV7-5 is recorded as a pseudogene. The CDR3 is 15 residues long. The CDR3 sequence is CVRSYPGQGKQPQHF. DNA of the CDR3: TGTGTCAGAAGCTATCCGGGACAGGGAAAACAGCCCCAGCATTTT.

The gene calls are TRBV30 and TRBJ2-7; 7 bases map to TRBD2. CDR1 is GTSNPN and CDR2 is SVGIG in the germline V gene (reference sequence). The trim removed 7 bases at V and 1 base at J, leaving 7 bases unmatched. The CDR3 has 13 residues. The DNA for the CDR3 is TGTGCCTTTGTCGCGGGAGAGTCCTACGAGCAGTACTTC. It yields the protein CAFVAGESYEQYF.

This clone was seen only once. The chain combines TRBV19 with TRBJ2-5, with 9 nucleotides matching TRBD1. After removal of 1 base from V and 5 bases from J, the junction contained 2 bases not matched to a gene. The germline gives CDR1 LNHDA, CDR2 SQIVND (reference sequence). This CDR3 region has 14 residues. The CDR3 sequence is CASSIGQGGETQYF. CDR3 nucleotide sequence: TGTGCCAGTAGTATAGGACAGGGGGGGGAGACCCAGTACTTC.

The chain recombines TRBV9 with TRBJ1-6; TRBD1 might be the D (6 bases). Trimming removed 3 bases from V and 7 bases from J, with 14 bases in between. Germline assignment: CDR1 SGDLS and CDR2 YYNGEE. The CDR3 totals 15 residues. DNA for the CDR3: TGTGCCAGCAGCGAGAGGGGGGGGTGGAATTCACCCCTCCACTTT. Translation gives CASSERGGWNSPLHF. The entire variable domain, with the rest obtained from reference TRBV9 and TRBJ1-6, is as follows: DSGVTQTPKHLITATGQRVTLRCSPRSGDLSVYWYQQSLDQGLQFLIQYYNGEERAKGNILERFSAQQFPDLHSELNLSSLELGDSALYFCASSERGGWNSPLHFGNGTRLTVT.

This chain uses TRBV4-3 with TRBJ2-7; TRBD2 agrees at 7 bases. CDR1 is LGHNA and CDR2 is YSLEER in the germline V gene. This CDR3 has 14 amino acids. With V trimmed by 0 bases and J by 3 bases, 2 bases remained unmatched. CDR3 protein: CASSQEPSGYEQYF. Here the CDR3 DNA reads TGCGCCAGCAGCCAAGAGCCTAGCGGCTACGAGCAGTACTTC.

The rearrangement links TRBV6-5 to TRBJ1-4, with D perhaps TRBD1 (5 bases). Germline V gene lookup returns CDR1 MNHEY and CDR2 SVGAGI. This CDR3 contains 15 residues. V lost 5 bases and J 7 bases, leaving 17 bases between the germline ends. This CDR3 reads CASSLTGQEGEKLFF. The DNA for the CDR3 is TGTGCCAGCAGTCTCACGGGGCAGGAGGGTGAAAAACTGTTTTTT.

V usage is TRBV6-5 and J usage is TRBJ1-2; no clear D gene. The V end lost 7 bases, the J end lost 4 bases, and 16 bases lay between the germline ends. Germline CDR1 reads MNHEY; CDR2 reads SVGAGI. This CDR3 comprises 14 residues. Here the CDR3 DNA reads TGTGCCAGCATATCCCTCACGTTTAGCTATGGCTACACCTTC. This codes for CASISLTFSYGYTF.

This clone came up a few times. The V call is TRBV4-3, the J call TRBJ1-2; 7 bases map to TRBD1. The V gene's germline CDR1 is LGHNA and CDR2 YSLEER. V trimming: 0 bases; J trimming: 5 bases; junction bases outside the gene matches: 12. The CDR3 runs 17 residues. The CDR3 sequence is CASSQETGRGQIYGYTF. CDR3 DNA sequence: TGCGCCAGCAGCCAAGAGACCGGAAGGGGACAGATATATGGCTACACCTTC.

The V gene is TRBV11-2, the J gene TRBJ2-7; D is unclear. The germline V gene encodes CDR1 SGHAT and CDR2 FQNNGV. Trimming cost V 1 base and J 2 bases, with 9 bases left between them. The CDR3 is 14 amino acids. CDR3 loop: CASSLVAVAYEQYF. CDR3 coding DNA: TGTGCCAGCAGCTTAGTGGCGGTTGCCTACGAGCAGTACTTC.

This clone was seen more than once but under ten times. The rearrangement uses TRBV6-2 or TRBV6-3 and TRBJ1-2; weak D call: TRBD1 (5 bases). V was cut by 6 bases and J by 6 bases, with 11 bases left in between. The CDR3 extends over 12 amino acids. Germline V gives CDR1 MNHEY, CDR2 SVGEGT. The CDR3 region is CASSTDINGYTF. The CDR3 region has the DNA TGTGCCAGCAGCACGGACATTAATGGCTACACCTTC.

V gene TRBV27 combines with J gene TRBJ1-4; tentative D call: TRBD1 (6 bases). Germline CDR1 MNHEY, CDR2 SMNVEV (reference sequence). This CDR3 is 17 amino acids long. V was shortened by 0 bases and J by 11 bases, with 22 bases between the two germline ends. The CDR3 sequence: CASSLSIGGRRMAKLFF. For the CDR3, the DNA is TGTGCCAGCAGTTTATCGATCGGGGGGCGGAGGATGGCGAAACTGTTTTTT.